Listed here are 2 T cell receptor beta chains from one sample, sequenced in a study of T cells in women clearing cervical HPV infection. Generated by immunoSEQ multiplex PCR, the TCRdb table keeps only in-frame clones and is missing some. This listing includes tens of thousands of clones. The sequenced material came from blood buffy coat. The receptor source for this set is a woman aged 18 to 75 with a cervical HPV16 infection that either progressed to CIN3+ or cleared (not recorded which).

With respect to this clone: The CDR3 end falls 3 residues outside the read, so it is completed with the germline J gene. The V call is TRBV13, the J call TRBJ2-3; no clear D. Germline V gene lookup returns CDR1 PRHDT and CDR2 FYEKMQ (reference sequence). The CDR3 is 14 amino acids. V lost 0 bases and J 5 bases, leaving 9 bases between the germline ends. CDR3 bases read: TGTGCCAGCAGCTTAGGGTCTTTAATAGATACG. Translation: CASSLGSLIDT. The whole CDR3 reads CASSLGSLIDTQYF.

Details on this clone: From the germline J gene comes the end of the CDR3, since the read stops 3 residues before it. J is TRBJ1-2 and V is TRBV28; 11 bases align to TRBD1. The germline V gene has CDR1 MDHEN and CDR2 SYDVKM. The length of the CDR3 is 15 residues. Partial CDR3 DNA: TGTGCCAGCACCCCCGTCGGACAGGGGGCTGACGGC. Amino acids: CASTPVGQGADG. The full CDR3 protein reads CASTPVGQGADGYTF.